This TCR beta chain came from a study of cytomegalovirus exposure and HLA in healthy donors. The study, taken as a whole, reports: Based on reports, TCR beta sequences accurately predicted HLA-A and HLA-B alleles for most subjects. Immune exposure data for these donors was limited to CMV serostatus.

About this clone itself: The antigen remains unidentified.

Germline V gives CDR1 LNHNV, CDR2 YYDKDF (reference sequence). V trimming: 5 bases; J trimming: 2 bases; junction bases outside the gene matches: 5. This CDR3 region has 15 residues. PCR employed 60 Vbeta and 13 Jbeta primers. Assay: immunoSEQ multiplex PCR; the TCRdb copy retains only in-frame clones and omits some. The data hold 110,000 to 150,000 clones, with about 80% observed a single time. This rearrangement joins TRBV15 to TRBJ1-1; 10 bases are shared with TRBD1. Sequences were obtained from PBMCs. The clonotype originates from a male donor in good health and CMV-seronegative. The CDR3 region has the DNA TGTGCCACCAGCGCGGGGACAGGGGTAAACACTGAAGCTTTCTTT. It codes for CATSAGTGVNTEAFF.